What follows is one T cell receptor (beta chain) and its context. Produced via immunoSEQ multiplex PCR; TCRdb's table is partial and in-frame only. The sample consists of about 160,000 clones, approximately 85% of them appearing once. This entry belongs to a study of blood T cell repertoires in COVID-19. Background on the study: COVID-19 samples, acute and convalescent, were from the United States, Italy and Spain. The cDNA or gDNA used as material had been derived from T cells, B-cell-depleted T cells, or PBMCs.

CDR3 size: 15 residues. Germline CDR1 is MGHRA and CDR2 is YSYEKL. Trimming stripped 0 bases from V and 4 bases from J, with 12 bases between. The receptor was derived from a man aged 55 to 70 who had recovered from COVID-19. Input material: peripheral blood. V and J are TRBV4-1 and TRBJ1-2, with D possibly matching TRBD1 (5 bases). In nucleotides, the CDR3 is TGCGCCAGCAGCCAAGATCAGGGCAGGGCCTATGGCTACACCTTC. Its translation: CASSQDQGRAYGYTF.